This is a list of T cell receptor beta chains from one sample in a study of T cell repertoires in cytomegalovirus infection. TCRdb recomputed calls from the reads with MiXCR, one row per CDR3 protein. The repertoire holds roughly 570,000 distinct CDR3 sequences, with 40% as singletons. No antigen has been identified for these receptors. Here the sequenced sample was cultured PBMCs, taken from culture after CMV antigen stimulation. The receptors here all came from a human donor in good health (CMV status not recorded). Some clones in this sample may be carry-over from other donors' samples. Each CDR3 is given with its conserved first and last residue. D genes are given only for firm matches. Clone size, where shown, is once, few, many, or a class for clones that have expanded.

v_call: TRBV12-3/TRBV12-4
j_call: TRBJ2-1
d_call: -
clone_size: few
cdr3_nt: TGTGCCAGCAGTCCACTACCGCCTGGCGGTGAGCAGTTCTTC
cdr3_aa: CASSPLPPGGEQFF

v_call: TRBV12-5
j_call: TRBJ1-2
d_call: -
clone_size: few
cdr3_nt: TGTGCTAGTGGTTTGCCCCCGGGAAGGAACTATGGCTACACCTTC
cdr3_aa: CASGLPPGRNYGYTF

v_call: TRBV14
j_call: TRBJ1-1
d_call: -
clone_size: -
cdr3_nt: TGTGCCAGCAGCCAAGATGATGGTGCGGTGAACACTGAAGCTTTCTTT
cdr3_aa: CASSQDDGAVNTEAFF

v_call: TRBV7-2
j_call: TRBJ2-3
d_call: -
clone_size: many
cdr3_nt: TGTGCCAGCAGCGATCGGGACACATACACAGATACGCAGTATTTT
cdr3_aa: CASSDRDTYTDTQYF

v_call: TRBV7-2
j_call: TRBJ2-2
d_call: -
clone_size: -
cdr3_nt: TGTGCCAGCAGCTGGGCGGGGCTGAACACCGGGGAGCTGTTTTTT
cdr3_aa: CASSWAGLNTGELFF

v_call: TRBV7-2
j_call: TRBJ2-3
d_call: -
clone_size: few
cdr3_nt: TGTGCCAGCAGCCCGGACAGTTTTGTCCCCGCAGATACGCAGTATTTT
cdr3_aa: CASSPDSFVPADTQYF

v_call: TRBV7-6
j_call: TRBJ2-1
d_call: -
clone_size: -
cdr3_nt: TGTGCCAGCAGCTTGGGCACAGTTGCCTACAATGAGCAGTTCTTC
cdr3_aa: CASSLGTVAYNEQFF

v_call: TRBV20-1
j_call: TRBJ2-7
d_call: -
clone_size: -
cdr3_nt: TGCAGTGCTAGAGGTGGCCCCCCGCAGTACTTC
cdr3_aa: CSARGGPPQYF

v_call: TRBV12-3/TRBV12-4
j_call: TRBJ2-2
d_call: -
clone_size: few
cdr3_nt: TGTGCCAGCAGTGGAGAACAGGGAATTGGCGGGGAGCTGTTTTTT
cdr3_aa: CASSGEQGIGGELFF

v_call: TRBV5-4
j_call: TRBJ2-5
d_call: TRBD2
clone_size: -
cdr3_nt: TGTGCCAGCAATAACGATGCCGGGACTAGGGAAGAGACCCAGTACTTC
cdr3_aa: CASNNDAGTREETQYF

v_call: TRBV7-2
j_call: TRBJ2-5
d_call: -
clone_size: few
cdr3_nt: TGTGCCAGCAGCTGGGCGGGGGCTAGCGTGGAGACCCAGTACTTC
cdr3_aa: CASSWAGASVETQYF